This T cell receptor beta chain was recovered during a study of molecular identifiers for immune sequencing clone quantification. On the study more broadly: Sequencing covered four of five parts into which replicate RNA from about 20,000 or 100,000 naive CD8 cells was split.

A CD8+CD4-CCR7+CD45RA+ phenotype served as the sorting definition for naive CD8 T cells. At least ten counts were recorded for this clonotype. The CDR3 loop spans 12 amino acids. Trimming removed 1 base at V and 7 bases at J, with 4 bases between. Germline lookup yields CDR1 LGHDT and CDR2 YNNKEL (reference sequence). Listed TCR primers, together with previously described methods, were used for the bulk TCR libraries. In TCRdb, the PCR reads were re-called with MiXCR into one record per CDR3 protein. Among about 640,000 distinct CDR3 sequences listed, just under 20% were seen once. The specimen was naive CD8+ T cells from blood, with Jurkat cell RNA spiked in. Regarding subset: FACS-sorted CD8+CD4-CCR7+CD45RA+ naive T cells. The chain has TRBV3-1 and TRBJ2-2; no firm D call. This TCR came from a human donor in good health. Some libraries in this study had Jurkat cell RNA spiked in. For the CDR3, the DNA is TGTGCCAGCAGCCAAGTGCGCGGGGAGCTGTTTTTT. Its translation: CASSQVRGELFF.